These 31 T cell receptor beta chains originate from one sample sequenced in a study of blood T cell repertoires in COVID-19. Only in-frame clones appear in the TCRdb table, and some are missing; sequencing was by immunoSEQ multiplex PCR. The table shows approximately 61,000 clones, with 83% occurring only once. Sequencing used peripheral blood. The receptors stem from a man aged 45-65 years with COVID-19, enrolled during active disease.

The chain uses TRBV5-1 and TRBJ2-1; 11 bases agree with TRBD2. Unmatched junction bases numbered 4, after V lost 1 base and J lost 7 bases. This CDR3 comprises 15 residues. Germline CDR1 and CDR2: SGHRS and YFSETQ. CDR3 DNA sequence: TGCGCCAGCAGCTTGACTAGCGGGAGTACAAATGAGCAGTTCTTC. Its protein product is CASSLTSGSTNEQFF.

V gene TRBV29-1 combines with J gene TRBJ2-2; TRBD2 is a possible D gene (6 bases). This CDR3 has 16 residues. CDR1 is SQVTM and CDR2 is ANQGSEA in the germline V gene. Between the trimmed V and J ends, which lost 5 bases and 4 bases, there was a span of 20 bases. CDR3 DNA sequence: TGCAGCGTTCTGGGAAGGAGGGGAGGACGCACCGGGGAGCTGTTTTTT. Translating gives CSVLGRRGGRTGELFF.

The chain recombines TRBV10-3 with TRBJ2-7; 9 bases match TRBD1. The CDR3 sequence is 16 residues long. With V trimmed by 6 bases and J by 3 bases, 12 bases remained unmatched. Looked up from germline, CDR1 is ENHRY and CDR2 is SYGVKD. Here the CDR3 reads CAISTSEGQGNYEQYF. CDR3 coding DNA: TGTGCCATCAGCACCAGTGAGGGACAGGGAAACTACGAGCAGTACTTC.

V gene TRBV12-3 or TRBV12-4 combines with J gene TRBJ1-1; D unclear. This CDR3 contains 13 residues. Between the trimmed V and J ends, which lost 4 bases and 5 bases, there was a span of 11 bases. The CDR3 DNA reads as TGTGCCAGCAGTTCCTCGGGTCGGACTGAAGCTTTCTTT. It translates to CASSSSGRTEAFF.

The V call is TRBV5-1, the J call TRBJ2-7; 7 bases fit TRBD2. Trimming took 4 bases from V and 0 from J; bases not matched to a gene: 7. Germline-derived CDR1 and CDR2 are SGHRS and YFSETQ. The CDR3 covers 15 residues. DNA for the CDR3: TGCGCCAGCAGCCGGGCCGGCGGGAGCTCCTACGAGCAGTACTTC. This gives the protein CASSRAGGSSYEQYF.

This rearrangement joins TRBV19 to TRBJ1-1; 7 bases line up with TRBD1. Germline CDR1 is LNHDA and CDR2 is SQIVND (reference sequence). This CDR3 comprises 13 residues. The ends lost 5 bases at V and 10 bases at J; junction bases unmatched: 10. This CDR3 reads CASSPRQGPGAFF. As DNA, the CDR3 is TGTGCCAGTAGTCCCCGACAGGGACCCGGAGCTTTCTTT.

V gene TRBV6-5 combines with J gene TRBJ1-5; D unclear. The ends were cut back, 3 bases at V and 0 bases at J, with 6 bases in the middle. Germline V gene lookup returns CDR1 MNHEY and CDR2 SVGAGI. The length of the CDR3 is 14 residues. The CDR3 is CASSYSFSNQPQHF. DNA for the CDR3: TGTGCCAGCAGTTATTCCTTTAGCAATCAGCCCCAGCATTTT.

This clone was detected a few times. The chain couples TRBV6-1 to TRBJ1-2; D might be TRBD1 (6 bases). The length of the CDR3 is 16 residues. CDR1 and CDR2 from the germline V gene are MNHNS and SASEGT. Trimming took 0 bases from V and 1 from J, leaving 12 bases between them. The CDR3 protein is CASSEAPDSFNYGYTF. CDR3 nucleotide sequence: TGTGCCAGCAGTGAAGCCCCGGACAGTTTTAACTATGGCTACACCTTC.

The chain combines TRBV30 with TRBJ1-1; weak D call: TRBD1 (5 bases). The V end lost 3 bases, the J end lost 1 base, and 12 bases lay between the germline ends. This CDR3 spans 14 amino acids. The germline V gene has CDR1 GTSNPN and CDR2 SVGIG (reference sequence). The CDR3 DNA sequence: TGTGCCTGGAGGACGGGGGGACGGAACACTGAAGCTTTCTTT. Its protein is CAWRTGGRNTEAFF.

The chain recombines TRBV19 with TRBJ1-1, with D perhaps TRBD1 (5 bases). Germline loops: CDR1 LNHDA, CDR2 SQIVND (reference sequence). Trimming removed 11 bases at V and 1 base at J, with 14 bases between. This CDR3 has 13 residues. The CDR3 reads CAASKGKNTEAFF. DNA of the CDR3: TGTGCCGCCAGTAAGGGGAAGAACACTGAAGCTTTCTTT.

The V gene is TRBV2, the J gene TRBJ1-1, with TRBD1 as a possible D gene (6 bases). This CDR3 is 11 amino acids long. V shed 4 bases and J shed 10 bases, with 10 bases lying between them. From germline, CDR1 is SNHLY and CDR2 FYNNEI. The CDR3 nucleotides read TGTGCCAGCAGTGTTTTACAGGGAGCTTTCTTT. This gives the protein CASSVLQGAFF.

The genes are TRBV5-6 and TRBJ2-5; 10 nucleotides agree with TRBD1. The V and J ends lost 4 bases and 5 bases, in that order; junction bases with no gene match: 5. This CDR3 comprises 14 residues. CDR1 and CDR2 from the germline V gene are SGHDT and YYEEEE. DNA for the CDR3: TGTGCCAGCAGCCGGGACAGGGGTGGGGAGACCCAGTACTTC. This sequence encodes CASSRDRGGETQYF.

The gene calls are TRBV10-1 and TRBJ2-2, with 7 nucleotides matching TRBD2. This CDR3 region has 13 residues. Per the germline V gene, CDR1 is WNHNN and CDR2 is SYGVQD (reference sequence). Losses at the gene ends were 5 bases for V and 4 bases for J; bases not matched to a gene: 1. The CDR3 sequence is CASSSSGTGELFF. CDR3 coding DNA: TGCGCCAGCAGTTCTAGCGGCACCGGGGAGCTGTTTTTT.

The chain is built from TRBV27 and TRBJ1-2, with 8 bases fitting TRBD1. In germline, CDR1 is MNHEY, CDR2 SMNVEV (reference sequence). CDR3 length equals 14 residues. V shed 5 bases and J 0 bases; nucleotides not matched to a gene: 2. This chain's CDR3 is CASSIRGPNYGYTF. The CDR3 region has the DNA TGTGCCAGCAGTATCAGGGGGCCTAACTATGGCTACACCTTC.

This CDR3 reads CASSWDSSNQPQHF. The CDR3 region has the DNA TGTGCCAGTAGCTGGGACAGTAGCAATCAGCCCCAGCATTTT. The rearrangement joins TRBV19 to TRBJ1-5; 7 nucleotides line up with TRBD1. V trimming: 6 bases; J trimming: 0 bases; junction bases outside the gene matches: 2. Germline CDR1 reads LNHDA; CDR2 reads SQIVND (reference sequence). The CDR3 has 14 residues.

This sequence joins TRBV12-3 or TRBV12-4 and TRBJ2-5; 8 bases line up with TRBD2. This CDR3 comprises 12 residues. Trimming removed 6 bases from V and 4 bases from J; junction bases left unmatched: 1. This CDR3 is CASRAGGETQYF. In DNA, the CDR3 is TGTGCCAGCAGGGCGGGGGGAGAGACCCAGTACTTC.

J is TRBJ2-1 and V is TRBV3-1 (or the pseudogene TRBV3-2), with TRBD2 identical over 11 bases. V dropped 6 bases and J dropped 9; count of bases not matched to a gene: 7. From germline, CDR1 is LGHDT and CDR2 YNNKEL (reference sequence). There are 14 residues in the CDR3. CDR3 amino acids: CASRFSGRVGEQFF. The CDR3 coding sequence is TGTGCCAGCAGATTTAGCGGGAGGGTTGGTGAGCAGTTCTTC.

The chain links TRBV7-9 to TRBJ1-2; maybe TRBD1 (6 bases). The CDR3 is made up of 15 amino acids. The V gene's germline CDR1 is SEHNR and CDR2 FQNEAQ (reference sequence). Trimming cost V 4 bases and J 8 bases, with 20 bases left between them. The CDR3 here is CASSSDLQGTWGYTF. The CDR3 coding sequence is TGTGCCAGCAGCTCGGATCTACAGGGAACTTGGGGCTACACCTTC.

As DNA, the CDR3 is TGTGCCAGCAGTTTCCAGGGACTCCAATCCTCTACTAATGAAAAACTGTTTTTT. Protein sequence: CASSFQGLQSSTNEKLFF. V usage is TRBV28 and J usage is TRBJ1-4, with D tentatively TRBD1 (5 bases). Trimming shortened V by 3 bases and J by 2 bases, and 19 bases separated the two germline ends. The CDR3 covers 18 residues. Germline V gene lookup returns CDR1 MDHEN and CDR2 SYDVKM.

The chain has TRBV6-5 and TRBJ1-4; D gene uncertain. CDR3 length equals 14 residues. Looked up from germline, CDR1 is MNHEY and CDR2 is SVGAGI. The V gene lost 6 bases and the J gene lost 4 bases, with 12 bases spanning the gap. In DNA form, the CDR3 reads TGTGCCAGCAGGCGGTCTAGAAATAATGAAAAACTGTTTTTT. Translating gives CASRRSRNNEKLFF.

The chain employs TRBV18 and TRBJ2-1, with 10 bases that match TRBD2. The CDR3 covers 16 residues. V lost 0 bases, J lost 8 bases, and 7 bases stayed unmatched. Germline assignment: CDR1 KGHSH and CDR2 LQKENI. The CDR3 protein is CASSPPGLAASYEQFF. CDR3 bases: TGTGCCAGCTCACCACCCGGACTAGCGGCATCCTATGAGCAGTTCTTC.

V and J are TRBV5-5 and TRBJ2-7; tentatively, D is TRBD1 (5 bases). V was pared by 0 bases and J by 5 bases, with 12 bases between. The CDR3 spans 14 residues. CDR1 is SGHKS, CDR2 YYEKEE, per germline (reference sequence). For the CDR3, the DNA is TGTGCCAGCAGCTTGGGGGGCCCGGCGGACGAGCAGTACTTC. Translation gives CASSLGGPADEQYF.

In this sample, this clone turned up once. V usage is TRBV5-4 and J usage is TRBJ2-7; D possibly corresponds to TRBD1 (5 bases). Per the germline V gene, CDR1 is SGHNT and CDR2 is YYREEE (reference sequence). The CDR3 spans 13 residues. V was trimmed by 4 bases and J by 5 bases, leaving 13 bases between them. The CDR3 DNA is TGTGCCAGCAGCCCGTCTGTAGGGGACGAGCAGTACTTC. As protein: CASSPSVGDEQYF.

The chain recombines TRBV5-6 with TRBJ1-2; no firm D call. The CDR3 loop spans 13 amino acids. Per the germline V gene, CDR1 is SGHDT and CDR2 is YYEEEE. V was cut by 2 bases and J by 4 bases, with 9 bases left in between. CDR3 loop: CASSFPGLYGYTF. CDR3 in DNA: TGTGCCAGCAGCTTCCCGGGTCTCTATGGCTACACCTTC.

This chain joins TRBV28 and TRBJ2-3, with D perhaps matching TRBD1 (5 bases). Germline V gene lookup returns CDR1 MDHEN and CDR2 SYDVKM. This CDR3 comprises 16 residues. V was pared by 7 bases and J by 2 bases, with 19 bases between. The CDR3 spells CASNRPDTLPTDTQYF. CDR3 DNA: TGTGCCAGCAACAGACCGGACACCCTACCCACAGATACGCAGTATTTT.

V usage is TRBV6-2 or TRBV6-3 and J usage is TRBJ2-3; TRBD2 matches at 9 bases. Germline CDR1 MNHEY, CDR2 SVGEGT. This CDR3 has 19 residues. Losses at the gene ends were 4 bases for V and 4 bases for J; bases not matched to a gene: 18. The CDR3 nucleotides read TGTGCCAGCAGTTTCAGCGCTAGCGGGATCCCACTACCCGCAGATACGCAGTATTTT. Translation: CASSFSASGIPLPADTQYF.

This rearrangement joins TRBV7-9 to TRBJ1-2, with a possible D match to TRBD1 (6 bases). Germline V lookup: CDR1 SEHNR, CDR2 FQNEAQ (reference sequence). The CDR3 has 12 residues. Trimming removed 6 bases at V and 4 bases at J, with 9 bases between. CDR3 loop: CASSRDTYGYTF. The CDR3 DNA sequence: TGTGCCAGCAGTAGGGACACCTATGGCTACACCTTC. The variable domain in full, completed from reference TRBV7-9 and TRBJ1-2, reads DTGVSQNPRHKITKRGQNVTFRCDPISEHNRLYWYRQTLGQGPEFLTYFQNEAQLEKSRLLSDRFSAERPKGSFSTLEIQRTEQGDSAMYLCASSRDTYGYTFGSGTRLTVV.

This clone was picked up one time. This chain connects TRBV12-2 to TRBJ2-1; the D call of TRBD2 is as the table states it, not checked on the DNA. TRBV12-2 is marked as a pseudogene. This CDR3 region has 16 residues. In nucleotides, the CDR3 is TGTGCAAGTCGCTTAGCGTGTCGGGAACGGTGGAATGAGCAGTTCTTC. It codes for CASRLACRERWNEQFF.

Points on this clone: Compared with germline, one end of the junction differs, possibly owing to a read error. The CDR3 DNA sequence: TGTGCTAGCAGCTTAGGTACTAGCGGAAATGAGCAGTTCTTC. Protein: CASSLGTSGNEQFF. V is TRBV7-7 and J is TRBJ2-1; 8 bases fit TRBD2. The CDR3 contains 14 residues. Germline loops: CDR1 SSHAT, CDR2 FNYEAQ (reference sequence).

The chain combines TRBV5-1 with TRBJ2-1, with 9 bases matching TRBD2. The V segment lost 0 bases and the J segment 3 bases; nucleotides outside the gene matches: 4. There are 16 residues in the CDR3. Germline V gene data show CDR1 as SGHRS and CDR2 as YFSETQ. In DNA, the CDR3 is TGCGCCAGCAGCTTGGGGTTGACTAGCGGCTACAATGAGCAGTTCTTC. Translation: CASSLGLTSGYNEQFF.

V is TRBV10-3 and J is TRBJ2-7; a possible D gene is TRBD1 (6 bases). CDR1 and CDR2 from the germline V gene are ENHRY and SYGVKD. Between the trimmed V and J ends, which lost 6 bases and 5 bases, there was a span of 20 bases. The CDR3 length is 15 residues. This CDR3 reads CAISDFDRQGNEQYF. The CDR3 DNA follows: TGTGCCATCAGCGACTTCGACAGGCAAGGTAACGAGCAGTACTTC.